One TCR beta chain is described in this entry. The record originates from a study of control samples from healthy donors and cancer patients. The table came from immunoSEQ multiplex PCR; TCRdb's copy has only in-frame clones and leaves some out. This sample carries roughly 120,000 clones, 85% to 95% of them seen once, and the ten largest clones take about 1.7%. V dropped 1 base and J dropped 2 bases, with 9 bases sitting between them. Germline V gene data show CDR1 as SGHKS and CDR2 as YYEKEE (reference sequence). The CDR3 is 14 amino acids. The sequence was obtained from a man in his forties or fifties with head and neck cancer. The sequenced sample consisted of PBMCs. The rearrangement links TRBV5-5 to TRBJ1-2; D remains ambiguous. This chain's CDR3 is CASSLSWVNYGYTF. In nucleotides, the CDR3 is TGTGCCAGCAGCTTGAGCTGGGTGAACTATGGCTACACCTTC.